This T cell receptor beta chain is from a study of blood T cell repertoires in COVID-19. Categorization into cohorts depended on clinical history that participants reported. Germline V lookup: CDR1 SGDLS, CDR2 YYNGEE. This CDR3 has 16 amino acids. The V end was cut by 2 bases, the J end by 0 bases, with 11 bases between. Profiled with immunoSEQ multiplex PCR; TCRdb holds only in-frame clones, not every one. The sample has about 86,000 clones, around 88% seen once. The origin of this receptor is a woman between 45 and 65 years old with acute COVID-19. Sequencing input: PBMCs or T cells enriched from blood (not recorded which). This sequence joins TRBV9 and TRBJ2-2, with D possibly being TRBD2 (6 bases). This chain's CDR3 is CASSVVGTSNTGELFF. In DNA form, the CDR3 reads TGTGCCAGCAGCGTGGTGGGGACTTCGAACACCGGGGAGCTGTTTTTT.